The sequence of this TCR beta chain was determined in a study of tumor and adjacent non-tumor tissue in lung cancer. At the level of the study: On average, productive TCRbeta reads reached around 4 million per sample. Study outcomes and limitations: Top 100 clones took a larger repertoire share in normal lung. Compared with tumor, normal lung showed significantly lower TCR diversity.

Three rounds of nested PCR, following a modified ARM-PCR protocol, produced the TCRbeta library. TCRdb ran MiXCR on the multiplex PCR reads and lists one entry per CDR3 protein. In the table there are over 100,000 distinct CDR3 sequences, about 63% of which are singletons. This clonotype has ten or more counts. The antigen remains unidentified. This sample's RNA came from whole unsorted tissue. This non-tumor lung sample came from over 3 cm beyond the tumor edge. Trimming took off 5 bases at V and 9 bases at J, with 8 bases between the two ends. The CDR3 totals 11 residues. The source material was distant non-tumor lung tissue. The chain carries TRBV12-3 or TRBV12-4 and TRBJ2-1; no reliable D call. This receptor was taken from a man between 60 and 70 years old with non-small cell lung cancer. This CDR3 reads CASSVTSEQFF. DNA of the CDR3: TGTGCCAGCAGTGTAACGAGTGAGCAGTTCTTC.